The entry below gives a single T cell receptor (beta chain) sequence along with its context. The antigen remains undetermined. The data were taken from a study of cytomegalovirus exposure and HLA in healthy donors. The PCR employed 60 Vbeta primers together with 13 Jbeta primers. Profiling relied on immunoSEQ multiplex PCR, and the TCRdb table lists in-frame clones only, not all of them. The data contain about 190,000 clones, around three quarters of them singletons. Study-wide results and caveats: V- and J-gene trimming of TCR beta was linked (in a later analysis) to a missense DCLRE1C variant. The authors reported that TCR beta sequences could predict HLA-A and HLA-B alleles. These predictions were accurate for most subjects in the first cohort. Common viral pathogens seemed to be connected with several of the most significant clusters, according to a later analysis.

The sample consisted of PBMCs. The TCR comes from a woman under 30 in good health and CMV-seronegative.

The CDR3 sequence is CASSLVSGSYEQYF. The CDR3 DNA reads as TGCGCCAGCAGCTTAGTTAGCGGGAGCTACGAGCAGTACTTC. The rearrangement joins TRBV5-1 to TRBJ2-7, with 9 bases matching TRBD2. Per germline, CDR1 SGHRS and CDR2 YFSETQ. V shed 2 bases and J 3 bases; nucleotides not matched to a gene: 3. This CDR3 spans 14 amino acids.